Presented here are 23 T cell receptor beta chains from one specimen sequenced in a study of regulatory T cells in long-lasting Graves disease. The time point here: newly diagnosed GD, antithyroid drugs for less than 3 months. PBMCs provided the RNA from which the TCR library was made. Researchers made TCR beta libraries by using iRepertoire HTBI primers and running Arm-PCR on CDR3 regions. TCRdb re-called the multiplex PCR reads with MiXCR, one entry per CDR3 protein. The sample lists about 620,000 distinct CDR3 sequences, less than 20% seen once, with about 18% in the top ten. A further study also used this sample, focusing on T cells in Graves' hyperthyroidism and ophthalmopathy.

Sequencing used peripheral blood mononuclear cells (PBMCs), obtained at new diagnosis, from a patient treated with antithyroid drugs. The receptors come from a woman aged 30 to 39 with Graves disease.

V gene TRBV19 combines with J gene TRBJ1-5; D is possibly TRBD1 (5 bases). The germline V gene has CDR1 LNHDA and CDR2 SQIVND (reference sequence). This CDR3 is built from 13 residues. The V end was cut by 11 bases, the J end by 7 bases, with 18 bases between. In DNA, the CDR3 is TGTGCCGCTAATAGTGGGGGAGCGCAGCCCCAGCATTTT. It specifies CAANSGGAQPQHF. The variable domain in full, completed from reference TRBV19 and TRBJ1-5, reads DGGITQSPKYLFRKEGQNVTLSCEQNLNHDAMYWYRQDPGQGLRLIYYSQIVNDFQKGDIAEGYSVSREKKESFPLTVTSAQKNPTAFYLCAANSGGAQPQHFGDGTRLSIL.

The chain couples TRBV15 to TRBJ2-2; D perhaps matches TRBD2 (6 bases). There are 16 residues in the CDR3. Germline CDR1 is LNHNV and CDR2 is YYDKDF (reference sequence). V was shortened by 1 base and J by 3 bases, with 12 bases between the two germline ends. CDR3: CATSRGGGLDTGELFF. DNA of the CDR3: TGTGCCACCAGCAGAGGCGGAGGGCTGGACACCGGGGAGCTGTTTTTT.

This chain uses TRBV6-5 with TRBJ1-6, with a weak D call TRBD1 (6 bases). This CDR3 contains 14 residues. V lost 2 bases and J lost 10, with 12 bases in between. The germline gives CDR1 MNHEY, CDR2 SVGAGI. CDR3 sequence reads: CASSYAGVASPLHF. CDR3 nucleotides: TGTGCCAGCAGTTACGCAGGGGTCGCATCACCCCTCCACTTT.

This clonotype was counted between two and nine times. The chain carries TRBV6-1 and TRBJ1-3, with D unresolved. CDR1 and CDR2 from the germline V gene are MNHNS and SASEGT. Trimming took off 6 bases at V and 4 bases at J, with 13 bases between the two ends. There are 14 residues in the CDR3. In DNA, the CDR3 is TGTGCCAGCAGCGGAGGGCGATCCGGAAACACCATATATTTT. Its protein is CASSGGRSGNTIYF.

Details on this clonotype: This clone may be a read error of a much larger clone one base away. The gene calls are TRBV28 and TRBJ2-1; D remains unclear. The germline V gene encodes CDR1 MDHEN and CDR2 SYDVKM. The CDR3 has 16 residues. The V end lost 7 bases, the J end lost 0 bases, and 16 bases lay between the germline ends. CDR3 in amino acids: CASNFRPPSSYNEQFF. CDR3 bases: TGTGCCAGCAATTTTCGGCCACCGAGCTCCTACAATGAGCAGTTCTTC.

The V call is TRBV6-1, the J call TRBJ1-2; 10 bases are a match to TRBD1. The CDR3 is 13 amino acids. The junction had 5 bases not matched to a gene; V was cut back by 6 bases and J by 7 bases. From germline, CDR1 is MNHNS and CDR2 SASEGT. The CDR3 protein is CASRGTGAGGYTF. The CDR3 region has the DNA TGTGCCAGCAGGGGGACAGGGGCTGGTGGCTACACCTTC.

Ten or more counts support this clonotype. The V and J genes are TRBV28 and TRBJ1-4; D is possibly TRBD1 (6 bases). Germline-derived CDR1 and CDR2 are MDHEN and SYDVKM. V was trimmed by 6 bases and J by 5 bases, leaving 16 bases between them. The CDR3 length is 15 residues. This chain's CDR3 is CASSPAQGVNEKLFF. CDR3 DNA sequence: TGTGCCAGCAGCCCTGCACAGGGAGTGAATGAAAAACTGTTTTTT.

Only one count was recorded for this clonotype. J is TRBJ1-2 and V is TRBV4-1, with 9 bases that match TRBD1. CDR1 and CDR2 (germline): MGHRA, YSYEKL. This CDR3 spans 16 amino acids. Germline trimming cut 1 base from V and 4 bases from J; bases unmatched to any gene: 7. DNA for the CDR3: TGCGCCAGCAGCCAAGTGCCGGGACAGGGATCCTATGGCTACACCTTC. It codes for CASSQVPGQGSYGYTF.

In this sample, this clonotype turned up many times. CDR3 DNA: TGCAGTGCTAGGAGCCTAGCCAAAAACATTCAGTACTTC. It is translated as CSARSLAKNIQYF. The chain employs TRBV20-1 and TRBJ2-4; D gene ambiguous. The length of the CDR3 is 13 residues. Germline V lookup: CDR1 DFQATT, CDR2 SNEGSKA (reference sequence). Trimming shortened V by 3 bases and J by 0 bases, and 6 bases separated the two germline ends.

The chain combines TRBV7-8 with TRBJ2-4; D gene unclear. The germline V gene encodes CDR1 SGHVS and CDR2 FQNEAQ. This CDR3 is built from 14 residues. Between the trimmed V and J ends, which lost 2 bases and 3 bases, there was a span of 8 bases. CDR3 sequence (DNA): TGTGCCAGCAGCTTACTCGACGACAAAAACATTCAGTACTTC. It is translated as CASSLLDDKNIQYF.

At least ten counts were recorded for this clonotype. The chain joins TRBV6-5 to TRBJ1-5, with a possible D match to TRBD1 (5 bases). The CDR3 has 16 residues. Per germline, CDR1 MNHEY and CDR2 SVGAGI. Trimming removed 0 bases from V and 2 bases from J, with 11 bases in between. The CDR3 nucleotides read TGTGCCAGCAGTTACTCGTACACAGGTGGCAATCAGCCCCAGCATTTT. This codes for CASSYSYTGGNQPQHF.

This clonotype was recorded at least ten times. The rearrangement uses TRBV27 and TRBJ1-4; 9 positions match TRBD1. The CDR3 length is 14 residues. With V trimmed by 6 bases and J by 7 bases, 6 bases remained unmatched. Germline V lookup: CDR1 MNHEY, CDR2 SMNVEV (reference sequence). CDR3 bases: TGTGCCAGCAGGGGGACAGGGTTCGGTGAAAAACTGTTTTTT. Residues: CASRGTGFGEKLFF. The whole variable domain, filled in from reference TRBV27 and TRBJ1-4, reads EAQVTQNPRYLITVTGKKLTVTCSQNMNHEYMSWYRQDPGLGLRQIYYSMNVEVTDKGDVPEGYKVSRKEKRNFPLILESPSPNQTSLYFCASRGTGFGEKLFFGSGTQLSVL.

The V and J genes are TRBV20-1 and TRBJ1-5; no firm D call. Trimming removed 7 bases at V and 5 bases at J, with 12 bases between. In germline, CDR1 is DFQATT, CDR2 SNEGSKA (reference sequence). This CDR3 spans 12 amino acids. For the CDR3, the DNA is TGCAGTGTTATGGACGGTGATCAGCCCCAGCATTTT. This codes for CSVMDGDQPQHF.

This clonotype was found many times. The chain carries TRBV29-1 and TRBJ2-5, with no clear D. The germline V gene has CDR1 SQVTM and CDR2 ANQGSEA. The V and J ends lost 2 bases and 0 bases respectively, with 7 bases between them. The CDR3 length is 13 residues. The CDR3, as DNA: TGCAGCGTTGAATTGGCAGACCAAGAGACCCAGTACTTC. This translates into CSVELADQETQYF. Complete variable domain (other parts from reference TRBV29-1 and TRBJ2-5): SAVISQKPSRDICQRGTSLTIQCQVDSQVTMMFWYRQQPGQSLTLIATANQGSEATYESGFVIDKFPISRPNLTFSTLTVSNMSPEDSSIYLCSVELADQETQYFGPGTRLLVL.

This clonotype was observed a few times. The V gene is TRBV2, the J gene TRBJ2-7, with TRBD1 identical over 9 bases. Germline CDR1 is SNHLY and CDR2 is FYNNEI. V lost 8 bases, J lost 4 bases, and 9 bases stayed unmatched. CDR3 length: 14 amino acids. CDR3 in amino acids: CASAMGQGLYEQYF. The CDR3 nucleotides are TGTGCCAGCGCGATGGGACAGGGTTTGTACGAGCAGTACTTC.

This clonotype has ten or more counts. V usage is TRBV2 and J usage is TRBJ2-6; 7 bases agree with TRBD1. The germline gives CDR1 SNHLY, CDR2 FYNNEI. The CDR3 runs to 15 residues. V dropped 8 bases and J dropped 4; count of bases not matched to a gene: 8. CDR3 protein: CASVQTGLGANVLTF. The CDR3 coding sequence is TGTGCCAGCGTCCAGACAGGGTTGGGGGCCAACGTCCTGACTTTC.

This clonotype was counted ten times or more. The CDR3 DNA reads TGCGCCAGCAGCTTTTCCGGGGGCGGCAATCAGCCCCAGCATTTT. It encodes CASSFSGGGNQPQHF. The chain joins TRBV5-1 to TRBJ1-5, with a possible D match to TRBD1 (6 bases). This CDR3 spans 15 amino acids. Trimming left V 2 bases short and J 2 bases short, with 11 bases between. CDR1 SGHRS and CDR2 YFSETQ come from the germline V gene.

As to this clonotype: A read error may be the cause here, since a much bigger clone is one base away. The DNA for the CDR3 is TGTGCCAGCAGATCCGGGACTAGCGGGGGCAATGAGCAGTTCTTC. Protein: CASRSGTSGGNEQFF. J is TRBJ2-1 and V is TRBV6-2 or TRBV6-3; TRBD2 matches at 14 bases. Trimming removed 6 bases from V and 6 bases from J; junction bases left unmatched: 4. CDR3 size: 15 residues. CDR1 is MNHEY, CDR2 SVGEGT, per germline.

CDR3 loop: CSVPIDGYTF. The CDR3 nucleotides are TGCAGCGTCCCAATTGATGGCTACACCTTC. The rearrangement links TRBV29-1 to TRBJ1-2; no clear D. The V end was cut by 6 bases, the J end by 6 bases, with 8 bases between. CDR1 and CDR2 from the germline V gene are SQVTM and ANQGSEA. This CDR3 contains 10 residues.

This clonotype was detected ten times or more. This sequence joins TRBV20-1 and TRBJ1-1; 7 bases agree with TRBD1. The junction had 9 bases not matched to a gene; V was cut back by 0 bases and J by 5 bases. This CDR3 comprises 15 residues. Germline lookup yields CDR1 DFQATT and CDR2 SNEGSKA (reference sequence). CDR3 sequence (DNA): TGCAGTGCTAGAGATCAACAGGGGCGCGGGACTGAAGCTTTCTTT. Translated: CSARDQQGRGTEAFF.

This clonotype was detected many times. The chain employs TRBV7-2 and TRBJ1-2, with D possibly TRBD1 on 6 matching bases. The CDR3 has 15 amino acids. Germline V gene lookup returns CDR1 SGHTA and CDR2 FQGNSA. V was cut by 5 bases and J by 5 bases, with 18 bases left in between. The CDR3 loop reads CASSKEQGGLYGYTF. The CDR3 DNA follows: TGTGCCAGCAGCAAAGAACAGGGAGGGCTTTATGGCTACACCTTC. Drawing the rest from reference TRBV7-2 and TRBJ1-2, the complete variable domain is GAGVSQSPSNKVTEKGKDVELRCDPISGHTALYWYRQSLGQGLEFLIYFQGNSAPDKSGLPSDRFSAERTGGSVSTLTIQRTQQEDSAVYLCASSKEQGGLYGYTFGSGTRLTVV.

V is TRBV10-3 and J is TRBJ2-6, with TRBD1 matching 7 bases. Germline V gene sequence: CDR1 ENHRY, CDR2 SYGVKD. Trimming took 4 bases from V and 4 from J; bases not matched to a gene: 7. The CDR3 is 16 amino acids. The CDR3 sequence is CAISADRERGANVLTF. CDR3 DNA: TGTGCCATCAGTGCAGACAGGGAGAGGGGGGCCAACGTCCTGACTTTC.

This clonotype was seen ten or more times. The chain joins TRBV6-1 to TRBJ2-3, with D uncertain. There are 16 residues in the CDR3. Trimming cost V 6 bases and J 4 bases, with 20 bases left between them. Looked up from germline, CDR1 is MNHNS and CDR2 is SASEGT. The DNA for the CDR3 is TGTGCCAGCAGATCCGGATGGTTGAGAATGCCAGATACGCAGTATTTT. Its translation: CASRSGWLRMPDTQYF.